These 22 T cell receptor beta chains were all obtained from the same sample, sequenced in a study of T cells in Graves' hyperthyroidism and ophthalmopathy. The investigators amplified TCR beta CDR3 regions from RNA transcripts. The HTBI primer set was used in a first-round RT-PCR of the TCR CDR3. TCRdb redid the calling of the multiplex PCR reads with MiXCR, one entry per CDR3 protein. The table lists some 560,000 distinct CDR3 sequences, 15% to 19% of them singletons. Material for sequencing was blood. These TCRs come from a woman aged 30 to 39 with Graves' hyperthyroidism.

This clonotype was found many times. The chain uses TRBV30 and TRBJ2-5; a weak D match, TRBD1 (5 bases). Germline V gene data show CDR1 as GTSNPN and CDR2 as SVGIG (reference sequence). The CDR3 runs 13 residues. The V gene lost 1 base and the J gene lost 5 bases, with 11 bases spanning the gap. The CDR3 protein is CAWSGGYPETQYF. In nucleotides, the CDR3 is TGTGCCTGGAGTGGGGGCTATCCGGAGACCCAGTACTTC.

The chain combines TRBV5-1 with TRBJ2-5; 9 bases align to TRBD2. The ends lost 2 bases at V and 2 bases at J; junction bases unmatched: 13. Germline values: CDR1 SGHRS, CDR2 YFSETQ. CDR3 length: 18 amino acids. The CDR3 loop reads CASSFFPSRTSEQETQYF. The DNA for the CDR3 is TGCGCCAGCAGCTTTTTCCCTTCAAGGACTAGCGAACAAGAGACCCAGTACTTC.

This clonotype has a handful of counts. The chain employs TRBV10-3 and TRBJ1-1; the D gene is possibly TRBD1 (5 bases). Between the trimmed V and J ends, which lost 8 bases and 2 bases, there was a span of 9 bases. The CDR3 covers 12 residues. The germline gives CDR1 ENHRY, CDR2 SYGVKD. Written as DNA, the CDR3 is TGTGCCATCGGGGCAGGTAACACTGAAGCTTTCTTT. It codes for CAIGAGNTEAFF.

This chain uses TRBV14 with TRBJ1-4; unclear D gene. The CDR3 runs 13 residues. Germline V CDR1 and CDR2: SGHDN, FVKESK. The V end lost 3 bases, the J end lost 4 bases, and 6 bases lay between the germline ends. This chain's CDR3 is CASSQLLNEKLFF. Written as DNA, the CDR3 is TGTGCCAGCAGCCAGCTCCTTAATGAAAAACTGTTTTTT.

V is TRBV20-1 and J is TRBJ1-3; D gene ambiguous. Per germline, CDR1 DFQATT and CDR2 SNEGSKA (reference sequence). This CDR3 comprises 14 residues. Trimming left V 3 bases short and J 0 bases short, with 9 bases between. Written as DNA, the CDR3 is TGCAGTGCTAGCCCGGGAGCCTCTGGAAACACCATATATTTT. It encodes CSASPGASGNTIYF.

This clonotype was seen a few times. At one boundary the junction diverges from the germline segment, which might be a read error. CDR3 region: CASILDVDPRINEQFF. The CDR3 nucleotides read TGTGCCAGCATCTTAGATGTGGACCCCCGGATCAATGAGCAGTTCTTC. J is TRBJ2-1 and V is TRBV7-2; no definite D call. CDR1 and CDR2 (germline): SGHTA, FQGNSA. The CDR3 is 16 residues long.

This clonotype has at least ten counts. The chain employs TRBV6-1 and TRBJ2-7, with 14 bases identical to TRBD2. Germline assignment: CDR1 MNHNS and CDR2 SASEGT. V lost 9 bases, J lost 7 bases, and 5 bases stayed unmatched. There are 13 residues in the CDR3. CDR3: CASLGLAGEEQYF. The CDR3 DNA sequence: TGTGCCAGTTTGGGACTAGCGGGGGAAGAGCAGTACTTC.

The chain has TRBV28 and TRBJ2-2, with D perhaps TRBD1 (6 bases). Trimming took 6 bases from V and 2 from J, leaving 16 bases between them. CDR3 length: 16 amino acids. The V gene's germline CDR1 is MDHEN and CDR2 SYDVKM. The CDR3 region is CASRPEGQINTGELFF. Here the CDR3 DNA reads TGTGCCAGCAGACCAGAAGGACAGATTAACACCGGGGAGCTGTTTTTT.

This clonotype was found many times. The V gene is TRBV5-1, the J gene TRBJ1-2; 7 bases map to TRBD1. CDR1 and CDR2 from the germline V gene are SGHRS and YFSETQ. CDR3 length: 14 amino acids. V trimming: 2 bases; J trimming: 4 bases; junction bases outside the gene matches: 5. CDR3 nucleotide sequence: TGCGCCAGCAGCTTCGAGGGGGCGAGCTATGGCTACACCTTC. It codes for CASSFEGASYGYTF.

This sequence joins TRBV29-1 and TRBJ2-2, with D tentatively TRBD1 or TRBD2 (5 bases each). This CDR3 region has 16 residues. From germline, CDR1 is SQVTM and CDR2 ANQGSEA. Trimming pared 5 bases from V and 5 bases from J, leaving 21 bases between. CDR3 in DNA: TGCAGCGTTATTCCTTATGGTGGGGGTCGGACCGGGGAGCTGTTTTTT. Amino acids: CSVIPYGGGRTGELFF.

The V gene is TRBV20-1, the J gene TRBJ1-1; 10 bases agree with TRBD1. The CDR3 is made up of 14 amino acids. J lost 3 bases, V lost 5 bases, and 6 bases had no gene match. The germline CDR1 and CDR2 sequences are DFQATT and SNEGSKA (reference sequence). The chain's CDR3 is CSARDRGGDTEAFF. The CDR3 nucleotides are TGCAGTGCTCGGGACAGGGGTGGGGACACTGAAGCTTTCTTT.

Many counts were recorded for this clonotype. The rearrangement uses TRBV6-2 or TRBV6-3 and TRBJ2-3; 9 positions match TRBD2. CDR1 is MNHEY and CDR2 is SVGEGT in the germline V gene. After removal of 4 bases from V and 4 bases from J, the junction contained 12 bases not matched to a gene. This CDR3 region has 17 residues. In DNA, the CDR3 is TGTGCCAGCAGTTCCCTCCTCGCGGGAGGGCCGTCAGATACGCAGTATTTT. Translating gives CASSSLLAGGPSDTQYF.

The genes are TRBV4-1 and TRBJ2-1, with 11 nucleotides matching TRBD2. Losses at the gene ends were 0 bases for V and 5 bases for J; bases not matched to a gene: 12. The CDR3 is made up of 19 amino acids. Germline CDR1 is MGHRA and CDR2 is YSYEKL. The CDR3, as DNA: TGCGCCAGCAGCCAAGACCCGGGACTAGCGGATTCGTACGACAATGAGCAGTTCTTC. Residues: CASSQDPGLADSYDNEQFF.

The chain employs TRBV19 and TRBJ1-2; D unresolved. V was pared by 10 bases and J by 6 bases, with 9 bases between. Germline CDR1 reads LNHDA; CDR2 reads SQIVND (reference sequence). The CDR3 is made up of 10 amino acids. The CDR3 reads CATRRDGYTF. CDR3 nucleotide sequence: TGTGCCACCAGACGGGATGGCTACACCTTC.

The chain employs TRBV7-6 and TRBJ2-1; 14 positions match TRBD2. The V segment lost 0 bases and the J segment 9 bases; nucleotides outside the gene matches: 13. This CDR3 has 19 amino acids. Germline CDR1 reads SGHVS; CDR2 reads FNYEAQ. The CDR3 bases are TGTGCCAGCAGCTTAGCGCTTCTTTTAGGGACTAGCGGGAGCGGTGAGCAGTTCTTC. Translation: CASSLALLLGTSGSGEQFF. The variable domain in full, with the rest retrieved from reference TRBV7-6 and TRBJ2-1, is GAGVSQSPRYKVTKRGQDVALRCDPISGHVSLYWYRQALGQGPEFLTYFNYEAQQDKSGLPNDRFSAERPEGSISTLTIQRTEQRDSAMYRCASSLALLLGTSGSGEQFFGPGTRLTVL.

The chain links TRBV4-1 to TRBJ1-5, with D perhaps matching TRBD1 (5 bases). Trimming stripped 0 bases from V and 0 bases from J, with 12 bases between. Germline CDR1 and CDR2: MGHRA and YSYEKL. This CDR3 is 17 amino acids long. The CDR3 DNA reads as TGCGCCAGCAGCCAAGAGCCTTGGGGGTTTAGCAATCAGCCCCAGCATTTT. This gives the protein CASSQEPWGFSNQPQHF.

On this clonotype: A read error may be the cause here, since a much bigger clone is one base away. This chain links TRBV12-3 or TRBV12-4 with TRBJ2-1; D possibly corresponds to TRBD2 (5 bases). V lost 6 bases to trimming and J lost 5 bases, with 17 bases between them. The CDR3 is 15 residues long. CDR3 bases: TGTGCCAGCAGCCCCTTCGAGGGAGTCCACAATGAGCAGTTCTTC. Amino acids: CASSPFEGVHNEQFF.

In its sample, this clonotype was seen many times. V is TRBV6-6 and J is TRBJ2-6; D not certain. V was clipped by 0 bases and J by 0 bases, with 6 bases between them. The germline V gene has CDR1 MNHNY and CDR2 SVGAGI (reference sequence). CDR3 length: 16 amino acids. The CDR3 here is CASSYSSTSGANVLTF. The CDR3, as DNA: TGTGCCAGCAGTTACTCCAGCACCTCTGGGGCCAACGTCCTGACTTTC.

The chain is built from TRBV14 and TRBJ2-3, with TRBD2 matching over 10 bases. J was trimmed by 0 bases and V by 6 bases; bases with no gene match: 6. The CDR3 consists of 16 residues. In germline, CDR1 is SGHDN, CDR2 FVKESK. CDR3 in DNA: TGTGCCAGCAGTCATATAGCGGGAGGTAGCACAGATACGCAGTATTTT. Protein product: CASSHIAGGSTDTQYF.

The sample holds many counts of this clonotype. V and J are TRBV5-1 and TRBJ2-7, with 7 bases fitting TRBD1. The CDR3 spans 14 residues. Looked up from germline, CDR1 is SGHRS and CDR2 is YFSETQ. Germline trimming cut 3 bases from V and 4 bases from J; bases unmatched to any gene: 7. In nucleotides, the CDR3 is TGCGCCAGCAGCTCAAGGGACAGACAATACGAGCAGTACTTC. Translated: CASSSRDRQYEQYF.

This clonotype was picked up many times. The chain links TRBV7-2 to TRBJ2-5; 7 bases agree with TRBD2. With 1 base clipped from V and 5 bases from J, the junction kept 16 bases outside the gene matches. Germline-derived CDR1 and CDR2 are SGHTA and FQGNSA. The CDR3 spans 18 residues. The CDR3 is CASSLGGVGFPREETQYF. CDR3 in DNA: TGTGCCAGCAGCTTAGGGGGGGTTGGTTTTCCGCGGGAGGAGACCCAGTACTTC. The complete variable domain, with remaining parts taken from reference TRBV7-2 and TRBJ2-5, reads GAGVSQSPSNKVTEKGKDVELRCDPISGHTALYWYRQSLGQGLEFLIYFQGNSAPDKSGLPSDRFSAERTGGSVSTLTIQRTQQEDSAVYLCASSLGGVGFPREETQYFGPGTRLLVL.

This clonotype was counted at least ten times. V is TRBV20-1 and J is TRBJ2-7; the match to TRBD2 covers 7 bases. In germline, CDR1 is DFQATT, CDR2 SNEGSKA (reference sequence). V dropped 6 bases and J dropped 0; count of bases not matched to a gene: 8. The CDR3 length is 14 residues. The CDR3 bases are TGCAGTGCGGAACTAGCGTCAGGCTCCTACGAGCAGTACTTC. Its translation is CSAELASGSYEQYF.